This is a list of T cell receptor beta chains from one sample in a study of pediatric ulcerative colitis. Some clones are missing from TCRdb's copy, which holds only in-frame ones; the method was immunoSEQ multiplex PCR. The table records about 36,000 clones, roughly 73% of them present only once. The source material was gut tissue. The receptor source for this set is a boy aged 5-17 years with moderate ulcerative colitis. Each CDR3 is given with its conserved first and last residue. Each record gives: D gene, clone size, V gene, J gene, CDR3 DNA, CDR3 protein. A D gene is named only where the DNA matches it firmly. Size values are once, few and many counts, or a class for expanded clones, and some rows have none.

D: TRBD2
size: NA
V: TRBV6-5
J: TRBJ2-7
DNA: TGTGCCAGCAGTTACCAGCGGGGGGCCGGCTACGAGCAGTACTTC
CDR3: CASSYQRGAGYEQYF

D: TRBD2
size: few
V: TRBV7-9
J: TRBJ2-2
DNA: TGTGCCAGCAGCTCGATCTATAGCGGGGAGAACACCGGGGAGCTGTTTTTT
CDR3: CASSSIYSGENTGELFF

D: NA
size: few
V: TRBV5-6
J: TRBJ2-6
DNA: TGTGCCAGCAGCTTGGGAGTTGTGGCCAACGTCCTGACTTTC
CDR3: CASSLGVVANVLTF

D: NA
size: NA
V: TRBV7-8
J: TRBJ2-7
DNA: TGTGCCAGCAGCTTAGCCGAGTTAGGGCACGAGCAGTACTTC
CDR3: CASSLAELGHEQYF

D: NA
size: NA
V: TRBV18
J: TRBJ1-4
DNA: TGTGCCAGCTCACCACTTGTGGGGAACGAAAAACTGTTTTTT
CDR3: CASSPLVGNEKLFF

D: NA
size: NA
V: TRBV15
J: TRBJ2-7
DNA: TGTGCCACCAGCAGAGGTCAGGGAACCTACGAGCAGTACTTC
CDR3: CATSRGQGTYEQYF

D: NA
size: few
V: TRBV7-9
J: TRBJ2-1
DNA: TGTGCCAGCGGCACGCCTGACAATGAGCAGTTCTTC
CDR3: CASGTPDNEQFF

D: TRBD1
size: once
V: TRBV7-6
J: TRBJ2-7
DNA: TGTGCCAGCAGCCCGAGGACAGGCTGGTCGTCCTACGAGCAGTACTTC
CDR3: CASSPRTGWSSYEQYF

D: NA
size: NA
V: TRBV28
J: TRBJ1-6
DNA: TGTGCCAGCAGTTTATGGGGGCCTAATTCACCCCTCCACTTT
CDR3: CASSLWGPNSPLHF

D: NA
size: NA
V: TRBV6-5
J: TRBJ2-1
DNA: TGTGCCAGCAGTTACTCTACCGGGACCGACAATGAGCAGTTCTTC
CDR3: CASSYSTGTDNEQFF

D: NA
size: NA
V: TRBV27
J: TRBJ1-6
DNA: TGTGCCAGCAGTGCTCTTCACCGGGTCAAGTTGCCACCCCTCCACTTT
CDR3: CASSALHRVKLPPLHF

D: NA
size: once
V: TRBV5-1
J: TRBJ1-1
DNA: TGCGCCAGCAGCTCCTCCCTAGACTCGGGAACTGAAGCTTTCTTT
CDR3: CASSSSLDSGTEAFF

D: NA
size: NA
V: TRBV28
J: TRBJ2-7
DNA: TGTGCCAGCACCCTGGTCAGGCAAAGCTCCTACGAGCAGTACTTC
CDR3: CASTLVRQSSYEQYF

D: TRBD2
size: NA
V: TRBV28
J: TRBJ2-7
DNA: TGTGCCAGCACCACGACTAGCGGGAGCAACGAGCAGTACTTC
CDR3: CASTTTSGSNEQYF